The rows below give T cell receptor beta chains drawn from one sample of a study of shared clonotypes between healthy human individuals. The assay was immunoSEQ multiplex PCR, and TCRdb's table has in-frame clones only and misses some. The table shows a few hundred thousand clones, with roughly 97% occurring only once. The source material was naive CD4+ T cells sorted from blood. These receptors were obtained from a woman aged 30 to 39 in good health. The CDR3 runs from the conserved cysteine through the conserved F or W. The D gene is left open where the match is weak. Size is omitted from some rows. Given values are once, few, many or a class for expanded clones.

clone_size	v_call	j_call	d_call	cdr3_nt	cdr3_aa
.	TRBV5-7	TRBJ2-5	.	TGTGCCAGCAGCCACACCCCCCGACAAGTCAACGTGGCCCAGTACTTC	CASSHTPRQVNVAQYF
.	TRBV28	TRBJ2-7	.	TGTGCCAGCAGTGTCTTTAGGGGAGTTTCCTACGAGCAGTACTTC	CASSVFRGVSYEQYF
.	TRBV10-1	TRBJ2-7	.	TGCGCCAGCAGTGATACGGGGTCGGAACAGGGCCTCTCCGAGCAGTACTTC	CASSDTGSEQGLSEQYF
once	TRBV6-1	TRBJ1-2	.	TGTGCCAGCAGTGAAGTTAGGACTGGTGGCTACACCTTC	CASSEVRTGGYTF
.	TRBV11-3	TRBJ2-5	.	TGTGCCAGCAGCTTAGGTACCGGGACCCCAGAGACCCAGTACTTC	CASSLGTGTPETQYF
.	TRBV4-2	TRBJ2-5	.	TGTGCCAGCAGCCAAGATGATGGGAGGGAGACCCAGTACTTC	CASSQDDGRETQYF
.	TRBV6-1	TRBJ2-3	TRBD1	TGTGCCAGCAGACGGACAGGGGGCACAGATACGCAGTATTTT	CASRRTGGTDTQYF
.	TRBV28	TRBJ1-4	.	TGTGCCAGCAATTCCCCAGGGACTCTAGGTGAAAAACTGTTTTTT	CASNSPGTLGEKLFF
.	TRBV19	TRBJ2-5	.	TGTGCCAGTAGTGCGGGACTTCGGGGAGAGACCCAGTACTTC	CASSAGLRGETQYF
.	TRBV6-1	TRBJ2-7	.	TGTGCCAGCAGGGCAGTCTACGAGCAGTACTTC	CASRAVYEQYF
.	TRBV14	TRBJ2-1	.	TGTGCCAGCAGCCCCGAGCACTTAGCGAGTTACAGCTCCTACAATGAGCAGTTCTTC	CASSPEHLASYSSYNEQFF
.	TRBV7-3	TRBJ2-3	TRBD2	TGTGCCAGCAGCCCGTCCGGGACTAGCTTTTCAGATACGCAGTATTTT	CASSPSGTSFSDTQYF
.	TRBV18	TRBJ2-7	.	TGTGCCAGCTCACCACCGACAGCCTACTACGAGCAGTACTTC	CASSPPTAYYEQYF
.	TRBV5-1	TRBJ2-5	TRBD1	TGCGCCAGCAGCTCGGGACAGCCCCAAGAGACCCAGTACTTC	CASSSGQPQETQYF
.	TRBV27	TRBJ2-3	TRBD1	TGTGCCAGCAGTACCTTACAGGGGTTTGGAACAGATACGCAGTATTTT	CASSTLQGFGTDTQYF
.	TRBV19	TRBJ1-4	.	TGTGCCAGTAGTTCTCGGGGATCGCCCGGAAAACTGTTTTTT	CASSSRGSPGKLFF
.	TRBV5-1	TRBJ2-1	.	TGCGCCAGCAGCTTACAGGGCTATGAGCAGTTCTTC	CASSLQGYEQFF
once	TRBV28	TRBJ1-1	.	TGTGCCAGCAGTTTATTCATAGGGGGACGCACTGAAGCTTTCTTT	CASSLFIGGRTEAFF
.	TRBV5-1	TRBJ2-6	.	TGCGCCAGCAGCGTAACCGGGACTGGGGCCAACGTCCTGACTTTC	CASSVTGTGANVLTF
.	TRBV2	TRBJ2-1	.	TGTGCCAGCAGTGAATTGACCGGTCAAAAGGCGAATGAGCAGTTCTTC	CASSELTGQKANEQFF
.	TRBV11-2	TRBJ1-4	.	TGTGCCAGCAGTCCGAGGCAGGGGATTGAAAAACTGTTTTTT	CASSPRQGIEKLFF
.	TRBV29-1	TRBJ2-2	TRBD2	TGCAGCGCCGTAAACGAGCCGGGACTAGCGGGAGGTCCCGCCGGGGAGCTGTTTTTT	CSAVNEPGLAGGPAGELFF
.	TRBV5-1	TRBJ2-3	TRBD2	TGCGCCAGCAGCTTCACTAGCGGTTCAATAACAGATACGCAGTATTTT	CASSFTSGSITDTQYF
.	TRBV23-1	TRBJ2-7	.	TGCGCCAGCAGTCAATACCCACAGAGGCCCTCTTACGAGCAGTACTTC	CASSQYPQRPSYEQYF
.	TRBV5-1	TRBJ2-5	.	TGCGCCAGCAGCTTGGAGGTAGCGGTCGAGACCCAGTACTTC	CASSLEVAVETQYF
.	TRBV14	TRBJ2-2	.	TGTGCCAGCAGCCCACAACCAATTTGGCGGGAGCTGTTTTTT	CASSPQPIWRELFF
.	TRBV27	TRBJ2-3	.	TGTGCCAGCAGTTTATATTTCGCAGATACGCAGTATTTT	CASSLYFADTQYF
.	TRBV6-5	TRBJ1-1	.	TGTGCCAGCATTACAACGGGATACACTGAAGCTTTCTTT	CASITTGYTEAFF
.	TRBV2	TRBJ2-7	.	TGTGCCAGCAGAGGACTCTACAACCTATACGAGCAGTACTTC	CASRGLYNLYEQYF